This T cell receptor beta chain came from a study of HIV-infected patients and healthy controls. The germline gives CDR1 SGHDN, CDR2 FVKESK. This CDR3 is built from 12 residues. V gave up 0 bases and J gave up 9 bases, with 8 bases separating them. Whole blood was used without fractionation, so all unsorted peripheral T cells were included. Reverse transcription used around 540 ng RNA and constant-region primers for alpha and beta. Using multiplexing indices, alpha and beta chain libraries were generated apart by chain-specific third strand synthesis. Each molecule carried a 12-nucleotide identifier made of two joined random hexamers added before amplification. TCRdb re-called the 5' RACE reads through MiXCR, storing one row per CDR3 protein. The sample lists about 7,800 distinct CDR3 sequences; roughly 6% were seen once. Relative to its sample, this clonotype is medium-sized (0.01 to 0.1%). Its target is unknown.

Findings and limits, study-wide: In healthy controls, MAIT alpha CDR3s were common; in HIV+ repertoires, severely depleted.

The input for sequencing was blood, taken before antiretroviral therapy. The receptor's source is an adult with HIV infection. This rearrangement joins TRBV14 to TRBJ2-5; D unclear. CDR3 sequence reads: CASSQEAVAQYF. Written as DNA, the CDR3 is TGTGCCAGCAGCCAAGAGGCGGTGGCCCAGTACTTC.